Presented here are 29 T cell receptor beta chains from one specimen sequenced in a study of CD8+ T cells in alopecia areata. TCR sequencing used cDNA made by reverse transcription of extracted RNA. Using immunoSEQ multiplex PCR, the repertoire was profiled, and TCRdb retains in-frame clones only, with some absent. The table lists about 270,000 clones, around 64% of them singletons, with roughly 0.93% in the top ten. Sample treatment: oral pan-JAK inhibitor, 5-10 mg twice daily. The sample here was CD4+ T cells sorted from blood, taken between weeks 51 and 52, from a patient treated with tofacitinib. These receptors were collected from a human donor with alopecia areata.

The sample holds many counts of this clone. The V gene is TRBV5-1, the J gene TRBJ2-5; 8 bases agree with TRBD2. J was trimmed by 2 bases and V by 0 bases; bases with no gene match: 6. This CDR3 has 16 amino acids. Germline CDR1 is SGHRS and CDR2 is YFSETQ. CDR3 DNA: TGCGCCAGCAGCTTGGAGCCAGCGGGGGCGCAAGAGACCCAGTACTTC. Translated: CASSLEPAGAQETQYF. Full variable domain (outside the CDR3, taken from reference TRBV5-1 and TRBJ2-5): KAGVTQTPRYLIKTRGQQVTLSCSPISGHRSVSWYQQTPGQGLQFLFEYFSETQRNKGNFPGRFSGRQFSNSRSEMNVSTLELGDSALYLCASSLEPAGAQETQYFGPGTRLLVL.

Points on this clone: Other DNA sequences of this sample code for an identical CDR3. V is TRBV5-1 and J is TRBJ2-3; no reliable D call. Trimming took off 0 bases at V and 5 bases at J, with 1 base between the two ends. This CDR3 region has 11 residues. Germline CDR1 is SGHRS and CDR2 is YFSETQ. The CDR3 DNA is TGCGCCAGCAGCTTGGGAGATACGCAGTATTTT. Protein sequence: CASSLGDTQYF.

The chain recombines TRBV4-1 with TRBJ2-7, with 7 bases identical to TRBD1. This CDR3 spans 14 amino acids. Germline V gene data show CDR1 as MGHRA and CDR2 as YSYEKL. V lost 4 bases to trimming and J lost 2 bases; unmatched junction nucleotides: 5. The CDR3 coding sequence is TGCGCCAGCAGCCTCTCGACAGGGACCTACGAGCAGTACTTC. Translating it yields CASSLSTGTYEQYF.

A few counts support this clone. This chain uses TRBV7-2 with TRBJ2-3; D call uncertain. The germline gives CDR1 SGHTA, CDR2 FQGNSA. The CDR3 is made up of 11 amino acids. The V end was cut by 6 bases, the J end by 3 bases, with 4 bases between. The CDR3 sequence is CASRQTDTQYF. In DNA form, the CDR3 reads TGTGCCAGCAGACAGACAGATACGCAGTATTTT.

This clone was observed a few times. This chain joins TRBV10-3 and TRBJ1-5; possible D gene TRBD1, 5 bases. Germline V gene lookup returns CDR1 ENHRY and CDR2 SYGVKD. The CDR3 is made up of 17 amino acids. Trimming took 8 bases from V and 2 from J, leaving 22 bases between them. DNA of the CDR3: TGTGCCATCGGTGCAGGACGAACCCAGACAGGCAATCAGCCCCAGCATTTT. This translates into CAIGAGRTQTGNQPQHF.

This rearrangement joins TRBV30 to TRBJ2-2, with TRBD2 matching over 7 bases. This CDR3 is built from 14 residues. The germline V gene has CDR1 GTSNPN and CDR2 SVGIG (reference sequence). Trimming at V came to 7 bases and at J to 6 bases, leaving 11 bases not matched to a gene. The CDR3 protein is CASDWGSGSGELFF. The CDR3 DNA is TGTGCCTCGGACTGGGGTAGCGGGTCCGGGGAGCTGTTTTTT.

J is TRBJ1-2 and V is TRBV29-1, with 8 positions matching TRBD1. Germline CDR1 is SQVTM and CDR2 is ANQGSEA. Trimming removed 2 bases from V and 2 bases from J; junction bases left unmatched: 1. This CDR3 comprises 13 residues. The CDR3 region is CSVERDRNYGYTF. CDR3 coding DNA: TGCAGCGTTGAACGGGACAGGAACTATGGCTACACCTTC.

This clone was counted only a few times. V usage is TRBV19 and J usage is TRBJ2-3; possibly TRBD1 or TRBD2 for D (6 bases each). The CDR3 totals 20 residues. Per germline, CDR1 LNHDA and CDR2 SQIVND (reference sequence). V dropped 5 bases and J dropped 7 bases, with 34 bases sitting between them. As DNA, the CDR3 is TGTGCCAGTAGTCTCGGAGTCTTACGGGGGCGCCGGCAGCAGCGGAATACGCAGTATTTT. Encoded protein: CASSLGVLRGRRQQRNTQYF.

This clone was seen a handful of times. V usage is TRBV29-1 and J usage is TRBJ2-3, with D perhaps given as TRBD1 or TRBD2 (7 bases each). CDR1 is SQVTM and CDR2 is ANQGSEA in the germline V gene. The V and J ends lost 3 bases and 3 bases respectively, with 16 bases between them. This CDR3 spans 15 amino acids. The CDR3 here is CSVDWEGARTDTQYF. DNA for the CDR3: TGCAGCGTTGATTGGGAGGGGGCTAGGACAGATACGCAGTATTTT.

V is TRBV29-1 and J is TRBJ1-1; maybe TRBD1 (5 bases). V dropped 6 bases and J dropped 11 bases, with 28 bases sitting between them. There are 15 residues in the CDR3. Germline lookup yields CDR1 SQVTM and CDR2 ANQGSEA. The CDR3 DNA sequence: TGCAGCGTCCGCAGGGAGGAGGGTCGTAACGGTGGGGCTTTCTTT. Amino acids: CSVRREEGRNGGAFF.

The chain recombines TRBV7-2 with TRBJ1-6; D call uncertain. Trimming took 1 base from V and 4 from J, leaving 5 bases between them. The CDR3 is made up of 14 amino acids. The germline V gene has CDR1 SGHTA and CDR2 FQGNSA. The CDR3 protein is CASSLEQYNSPLHF. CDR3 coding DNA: TGTGCCAGCAGCTTAGAACAGTATAATTCACCCCTCCACTTT.

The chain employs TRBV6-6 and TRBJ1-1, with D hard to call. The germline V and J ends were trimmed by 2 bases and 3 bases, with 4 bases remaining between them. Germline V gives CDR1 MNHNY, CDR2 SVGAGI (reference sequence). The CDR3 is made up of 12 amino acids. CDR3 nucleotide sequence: TGTGCCAGCAGTTACGCCCACACTGAAGCTTTCTTT. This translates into CASSYAHTEAFF.

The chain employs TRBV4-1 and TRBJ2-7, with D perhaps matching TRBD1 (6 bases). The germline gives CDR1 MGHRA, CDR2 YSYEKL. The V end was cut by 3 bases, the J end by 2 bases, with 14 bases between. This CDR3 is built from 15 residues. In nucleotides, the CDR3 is TGCGCCAGCAGCCAGCGACAGGCGTTAGCCTACGAGCAGTACTTC. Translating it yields CASSQRQALAYEQYF.

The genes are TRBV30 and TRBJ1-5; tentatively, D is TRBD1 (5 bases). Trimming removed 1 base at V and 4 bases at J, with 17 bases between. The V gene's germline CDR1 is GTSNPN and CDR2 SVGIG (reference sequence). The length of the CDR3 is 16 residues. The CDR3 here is CAWSASSPGSNQPQHF. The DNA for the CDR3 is TGTGCCTGGAGTGCATCTAGTCCAGGGAGTAATCAGCCCCAGCATTTT.

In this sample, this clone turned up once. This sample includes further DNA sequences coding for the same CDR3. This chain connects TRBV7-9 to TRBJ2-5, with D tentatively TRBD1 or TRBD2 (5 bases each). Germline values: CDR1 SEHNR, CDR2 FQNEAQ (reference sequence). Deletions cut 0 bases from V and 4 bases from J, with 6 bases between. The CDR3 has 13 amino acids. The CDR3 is CASSLAGGETQYF. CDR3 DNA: TGTGCCAGCAGCTTAGCTGGGGGAGAGACCCAGTACTTC. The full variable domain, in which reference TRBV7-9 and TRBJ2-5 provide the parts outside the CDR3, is DTGVSQNPRHKITKRGQNVTFRCDPISEHNRLYWYRQTLGQGPEFLTYFQNEAQLEKSRLLSDRFSAERPKGSFSTLEIQRTEQGDSAMYLCASSLAGGETQYFGPGTRLLVL.

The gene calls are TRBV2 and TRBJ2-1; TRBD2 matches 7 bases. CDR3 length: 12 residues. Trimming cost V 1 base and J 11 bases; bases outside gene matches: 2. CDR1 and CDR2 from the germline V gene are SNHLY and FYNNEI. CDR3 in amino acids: CASSEGSGKQFF. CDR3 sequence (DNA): TGTGCCAGCAGTGAAGGCAGCGGGAAGCAGTTCTTC.

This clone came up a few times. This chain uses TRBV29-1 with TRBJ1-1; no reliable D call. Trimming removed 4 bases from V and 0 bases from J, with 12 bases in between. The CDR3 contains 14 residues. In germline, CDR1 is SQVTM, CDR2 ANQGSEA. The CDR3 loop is CSVVGKVLNTEAFF. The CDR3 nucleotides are TGCAGCGTTGTTGGCAAGGTACTGAACACTGAAGCTTTCTTT.

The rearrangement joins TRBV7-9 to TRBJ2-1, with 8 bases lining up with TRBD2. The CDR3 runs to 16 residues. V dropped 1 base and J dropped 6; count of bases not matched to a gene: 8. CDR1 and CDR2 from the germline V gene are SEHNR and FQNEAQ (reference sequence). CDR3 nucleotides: TGTGCCAGCAGCTTAGTTCCGGGACTAGGTGGCAATGAGCAGTTCTTC. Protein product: CASSLVPGLGGNEQFF.

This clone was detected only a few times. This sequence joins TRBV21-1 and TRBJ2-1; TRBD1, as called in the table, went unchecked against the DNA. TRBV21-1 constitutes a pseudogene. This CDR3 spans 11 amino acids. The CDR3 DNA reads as TGTGCCAGGGGGGCGGGCGATGAGCAGTTCTTC. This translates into CARGAGDEQFF.

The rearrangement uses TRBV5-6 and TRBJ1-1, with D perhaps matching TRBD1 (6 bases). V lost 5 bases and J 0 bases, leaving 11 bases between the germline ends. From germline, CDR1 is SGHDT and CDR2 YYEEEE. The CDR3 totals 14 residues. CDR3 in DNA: TGTGCCAGCAGTATATCAGGGGTGAACACTGAAGCTTTCTTT. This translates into CASSISGVNTEAFF.

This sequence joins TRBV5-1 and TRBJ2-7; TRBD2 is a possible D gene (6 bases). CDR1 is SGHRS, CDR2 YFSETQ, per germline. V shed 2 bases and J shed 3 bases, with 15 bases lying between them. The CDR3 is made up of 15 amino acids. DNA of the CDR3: TGCGCCAGCAGCTTATCGGGGGTGACCAACTACGAGCAGTACTTC. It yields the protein CASSLSGVTNYEQYF.

CDR3 region: CASSPEEGSNQPQHF. In DNA form, the CDR3 reads TGTGCCAGCAGCCCAGAGGAGGGGAGCAATCAGCCCCAGCATTTT. The chain recombines TRBV4-2 with TRBJ1-5; tentatively, D is TRBD1 (5 bases). The germline V and J ends were trimmed by 4 bases and 1 base, with 11 bases remaining between them. The germline V gene has CDR1 LGHNA and CDR2 YNFKEQ. CDR3 length: 15 amino acids.

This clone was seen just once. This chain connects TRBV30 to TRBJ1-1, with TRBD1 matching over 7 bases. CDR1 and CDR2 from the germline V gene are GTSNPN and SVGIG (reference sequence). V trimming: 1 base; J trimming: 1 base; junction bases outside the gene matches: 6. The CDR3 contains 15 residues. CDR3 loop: CAWSAPRQGNTEAFF. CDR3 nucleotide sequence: TGTGCCTGGAGTGCCCCCAGACAGGGGAACACTGAAGCTTTCTTT.

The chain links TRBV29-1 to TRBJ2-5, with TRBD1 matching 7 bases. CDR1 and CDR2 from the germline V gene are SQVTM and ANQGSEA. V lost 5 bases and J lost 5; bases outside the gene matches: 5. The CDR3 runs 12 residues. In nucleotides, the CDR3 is TGCAGCGTTCAGACAGGGATGGAGACCCAGTACTTC. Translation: CSVQTGMETQYF.

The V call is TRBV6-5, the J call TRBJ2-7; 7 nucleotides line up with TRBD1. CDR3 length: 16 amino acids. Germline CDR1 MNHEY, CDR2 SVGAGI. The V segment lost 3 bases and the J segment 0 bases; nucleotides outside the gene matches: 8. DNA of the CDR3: TGTGCCAGCAGTTATTATTCGACAGGGCCCTCCTACGAGCAGTACTTC. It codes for CASSYYSTGPSYEQYF.

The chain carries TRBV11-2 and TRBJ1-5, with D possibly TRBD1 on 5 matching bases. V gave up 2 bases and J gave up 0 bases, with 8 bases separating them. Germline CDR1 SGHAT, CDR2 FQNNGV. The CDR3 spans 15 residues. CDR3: CASSLRGFSNQPQHF. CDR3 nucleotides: TGTGCCAGCAGCTTAAGGGGATTTAGCAATCAGCCCCAGCATTTT.

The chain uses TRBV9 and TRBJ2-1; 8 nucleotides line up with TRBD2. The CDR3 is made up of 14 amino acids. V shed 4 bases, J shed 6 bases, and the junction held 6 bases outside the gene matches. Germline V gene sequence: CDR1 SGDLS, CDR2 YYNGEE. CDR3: CASSFRGGINEQFF. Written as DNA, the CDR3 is TGTGCCAGCAGCTTTCGGGGGGGCATCAATGAGCAGTTCTTC.

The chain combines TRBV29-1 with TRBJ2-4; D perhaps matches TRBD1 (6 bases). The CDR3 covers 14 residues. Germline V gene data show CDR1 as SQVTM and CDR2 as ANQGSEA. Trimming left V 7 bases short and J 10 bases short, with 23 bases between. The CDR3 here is CSGTRDTRPGIQYF. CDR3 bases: TGCAGCGGGACTCGGGACACTCGACCGGGGATTCAGTACTTC.

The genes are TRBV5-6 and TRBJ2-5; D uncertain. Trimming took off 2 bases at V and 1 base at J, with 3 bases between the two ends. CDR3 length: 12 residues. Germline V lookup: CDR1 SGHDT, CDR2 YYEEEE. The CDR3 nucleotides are TGTGCCAGCAGCTTACCCCAAGAGACCCAGTACTTC. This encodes CASSLPQETQYF.